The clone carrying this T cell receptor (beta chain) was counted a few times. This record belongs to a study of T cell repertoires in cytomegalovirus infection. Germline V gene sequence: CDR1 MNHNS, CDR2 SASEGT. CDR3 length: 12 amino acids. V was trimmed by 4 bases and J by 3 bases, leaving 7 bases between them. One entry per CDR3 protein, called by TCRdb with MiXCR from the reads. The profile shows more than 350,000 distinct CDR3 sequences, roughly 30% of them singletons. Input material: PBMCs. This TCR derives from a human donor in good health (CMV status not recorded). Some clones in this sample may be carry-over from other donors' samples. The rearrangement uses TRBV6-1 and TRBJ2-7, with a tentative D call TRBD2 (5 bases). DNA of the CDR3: TGTGCCAGCAGTGCTGAGGGCTACGAGCAGTACTTC. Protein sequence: CASSAEGYEQYF.